Each of the 3 T cell receptor beta chains below was sequenced from the same sample in a study of blood T cells in healthy people across ages. A second roughly 7 to 11 cycle PCR used barcoded and J-beta primers. TCRdb processed the 5' RACE reads anew with MiXCR; each CDR3 protein has one entry. Among around 1.5 million distinct CDR3 sequences, approximately 40% were seen once, and the ten largest hold approximately 7.9%. Material for sequencing was blood. The receptors shown here come from a woman younger than 30 in good health.

The chain couples TRBV2 to TRBJ1-1; D is unresolved. Looked up from germline, CDR1 is SNHLY and CDR2 is FYNNEI. Deletions cut 5 bases from V and 0 bases from J, with 10 bases between. CDR3 size: 14 residues. CDR3 in DNA: TGTGCCAGCAGTATGACACAATTGAACACTGAAGCTTTCTTT. This translates into CASSMTQLNTEAFF.

This clonotype was counted a few times. The gene calls are TRBV7-9 and TRBJ1-2; TRBD1 might be the D (6 bases). The CDR3 sequence is 15 residues long. Germline CDR1 and CDR2: SEHNR and FQNEAQ (reference sequence). Trimming took 1 base from V and 6 from J, leaving 15 bases between them. The CDR3, as DNA: TGTGCCAGCAGCTTAGGGCTCTGGACAGTGGATGGCTACACCTTC. This gives the protein CASSLGLWTVDGYTF.

V usage is TRBV5-1 and J usage is TRBJ1-4, with D uncertain. The CDR3 extends over 12 amino acids. CDR1 SGHRS and CDR2 YFSETQ come from the germline V gene. Between the trimmed V and J ends, which lost 6 bases and 9 bases, there was a span of 12 bases. The CDR3 nucleotides read TGCGCCAGCACCGGTGCGGGCCAAAAACTGTTTTTT. Translated: CASTGAGQKLFF.